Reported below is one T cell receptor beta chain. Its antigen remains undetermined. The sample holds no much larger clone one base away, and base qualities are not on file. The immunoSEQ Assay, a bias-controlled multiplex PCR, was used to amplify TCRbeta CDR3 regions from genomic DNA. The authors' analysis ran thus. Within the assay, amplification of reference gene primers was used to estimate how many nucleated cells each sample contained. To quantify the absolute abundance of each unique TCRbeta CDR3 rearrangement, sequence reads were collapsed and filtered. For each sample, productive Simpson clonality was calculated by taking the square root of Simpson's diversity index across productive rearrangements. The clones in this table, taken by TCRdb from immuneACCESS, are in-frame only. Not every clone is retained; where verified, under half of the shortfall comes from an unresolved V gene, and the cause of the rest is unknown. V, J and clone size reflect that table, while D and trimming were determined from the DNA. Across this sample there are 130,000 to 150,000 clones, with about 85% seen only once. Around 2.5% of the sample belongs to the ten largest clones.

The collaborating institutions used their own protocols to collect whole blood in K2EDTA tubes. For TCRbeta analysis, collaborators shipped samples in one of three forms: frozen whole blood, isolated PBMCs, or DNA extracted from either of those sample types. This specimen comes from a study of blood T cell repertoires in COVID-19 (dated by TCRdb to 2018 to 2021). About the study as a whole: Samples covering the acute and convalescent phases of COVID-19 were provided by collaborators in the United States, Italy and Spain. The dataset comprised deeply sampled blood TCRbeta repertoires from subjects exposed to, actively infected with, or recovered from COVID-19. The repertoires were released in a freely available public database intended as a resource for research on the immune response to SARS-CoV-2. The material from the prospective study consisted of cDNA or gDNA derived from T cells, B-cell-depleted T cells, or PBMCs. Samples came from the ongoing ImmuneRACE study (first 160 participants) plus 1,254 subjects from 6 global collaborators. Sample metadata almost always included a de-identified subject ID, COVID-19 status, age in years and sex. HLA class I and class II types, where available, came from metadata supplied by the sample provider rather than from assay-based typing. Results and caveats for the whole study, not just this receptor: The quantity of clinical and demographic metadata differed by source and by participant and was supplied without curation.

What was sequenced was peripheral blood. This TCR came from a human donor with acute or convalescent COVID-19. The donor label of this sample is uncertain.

The encoded CDR3 is CASSLQTNTGELFF. The DNA sequence reads TGTGCCAGCAGCTTACAAACGAACACCGGGGAGCTGTTTTTT. This chain joins TRBV7-9 to TRBJ2-2; no confident D gene assignment can be made. Based on the germline V gene (reference sequence), the CDR1 and CDR2 sequences are SEHNR and FQNEAQ. V is cut by 2 bases and J by 0 bases, and the space between the germline ends is 4 bases. The CDR3, from cysteine to phenylalanine, totals 14 residues. Only the CDR3 portion is preserved as DNA: 42 bases, with reading frame beginning at the first base. With the portions outside the CDR3 filled from the reference TRBV7-9 and TRBJ2-2 genes, the complete variable region becomes DTGVSQNPRHKITKRGQNVTFRCDPISEHNRLYWYRQTLGQGPEFLTYFQNEAQLEKSRLLSDRFSAERPKGSFSTLEIQRTEQGDSAMYLCASSLQTNTGELFFGEGSRLTVL.